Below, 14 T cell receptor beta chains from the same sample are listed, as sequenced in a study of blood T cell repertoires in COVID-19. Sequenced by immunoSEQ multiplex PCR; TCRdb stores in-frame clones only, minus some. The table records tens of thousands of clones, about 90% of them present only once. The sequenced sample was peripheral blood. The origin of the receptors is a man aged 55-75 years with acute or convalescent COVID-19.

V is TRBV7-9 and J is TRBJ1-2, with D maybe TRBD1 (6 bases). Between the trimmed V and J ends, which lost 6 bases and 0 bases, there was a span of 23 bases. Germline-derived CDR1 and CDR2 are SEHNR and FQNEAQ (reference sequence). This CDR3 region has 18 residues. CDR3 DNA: TGTGCCAGCAGGAACAGGGACGAGCGACTGAATGCTAACTATGGCTACACCTTC. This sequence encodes CASRNRDERLNANYGYTF.

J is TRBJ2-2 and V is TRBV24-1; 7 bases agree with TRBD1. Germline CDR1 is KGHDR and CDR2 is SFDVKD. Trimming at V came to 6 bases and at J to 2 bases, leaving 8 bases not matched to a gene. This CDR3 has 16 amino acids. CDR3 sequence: CATSRQGSFNTGELFF. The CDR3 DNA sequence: TGTGCCACCAGTAGACAGGGCTCCTTTAACACCGGGGAGCTGTTTTTT.

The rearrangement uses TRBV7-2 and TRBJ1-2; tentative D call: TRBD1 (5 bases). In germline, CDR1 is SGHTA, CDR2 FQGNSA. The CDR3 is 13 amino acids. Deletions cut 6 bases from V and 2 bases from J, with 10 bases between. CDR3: CASRGRGNYGYTF. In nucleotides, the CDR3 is TGTGCCAGCAGGGGACGGGGGAACTATGGCTACACCTTC.

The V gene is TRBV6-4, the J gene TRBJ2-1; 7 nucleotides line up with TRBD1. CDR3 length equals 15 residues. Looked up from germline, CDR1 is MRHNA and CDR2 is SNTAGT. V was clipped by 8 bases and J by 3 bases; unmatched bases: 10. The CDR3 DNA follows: TGTGCCAGCTCAGTTTCCCAGGGGGACTACAATGAGCAGTTCTTC. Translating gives CASSVSQGDYNEQFF.

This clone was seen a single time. As DNA, the CDR3 is TGTGCCACCAGCAGTCATCCACCAGGGCGGCAGTTCTTC. Its translation is CATSSHPPGRQFF. This chain uses TRBV15 with TRBJ2-1, with D perhaps TRBD1 (5 bases). The CDR3 extends over 13 amino acids. Trimming pared 3 bases from V and 12 bases from J, leaving 15 bases between. From germline, CDR1 is LNHNV and CDR2 YYDKDF (reference sequence).

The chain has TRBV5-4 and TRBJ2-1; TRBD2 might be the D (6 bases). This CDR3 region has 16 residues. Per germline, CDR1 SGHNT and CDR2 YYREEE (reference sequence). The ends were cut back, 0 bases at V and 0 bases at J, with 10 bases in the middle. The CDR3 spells CASSLGGGNSYNEQFF. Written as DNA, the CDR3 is TGTGCCAGCAGCTTGGGGGGCGGGAACTCCTACAATGAGCAGTTCTTC.

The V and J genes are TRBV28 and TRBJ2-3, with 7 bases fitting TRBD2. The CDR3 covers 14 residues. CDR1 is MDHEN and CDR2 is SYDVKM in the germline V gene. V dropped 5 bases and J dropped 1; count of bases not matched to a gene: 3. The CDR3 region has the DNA TGTGCCAGCAGTCGAGCGGGGCGCACAGATACGCAGTATTTT. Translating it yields CASSRAGRTDTQYF. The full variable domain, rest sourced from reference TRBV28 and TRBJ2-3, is DVKVTQSSRYLVKRTGEKVFLECVQDMDHENMFWYRQDPGLGLRLIYFSYDVKMKEKGDIPEGYSVSREKKERFSLILESASTNQTSMYLCASSRAGRTDTQYFGPGTRLTVL.

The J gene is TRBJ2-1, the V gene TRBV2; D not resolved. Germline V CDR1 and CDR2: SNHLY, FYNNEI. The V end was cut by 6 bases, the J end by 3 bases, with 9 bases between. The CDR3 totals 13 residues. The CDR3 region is CASSELGYNEQFF. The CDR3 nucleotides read TGTGCCAGCAGCGAGCTAGGCTACAATGAGCAGTTCTTC.

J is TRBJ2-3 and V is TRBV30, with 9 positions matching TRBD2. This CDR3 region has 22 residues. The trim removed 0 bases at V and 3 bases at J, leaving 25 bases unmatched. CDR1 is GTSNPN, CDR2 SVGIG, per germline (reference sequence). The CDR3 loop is CAWSVFLGAASGRFLETDTQYF. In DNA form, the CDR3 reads TGTGCCTGGAGTGTATTCCTGGGTGCGGCCAGCGGGAGGTTTTTGGAAACAGATACGCAGTATTTT. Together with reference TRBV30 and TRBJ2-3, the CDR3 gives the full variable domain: SQTIHQWPATLVQPVGSPLSLECTVEGTSNPNLYWYRQAAGRGLQLLFYSVGIGQISSEVPQNLSASRPQDRQFILSSKKLLLSDSGFYLCAWSVFLGAASGRFLETDTQYFGPGTRLTVL.

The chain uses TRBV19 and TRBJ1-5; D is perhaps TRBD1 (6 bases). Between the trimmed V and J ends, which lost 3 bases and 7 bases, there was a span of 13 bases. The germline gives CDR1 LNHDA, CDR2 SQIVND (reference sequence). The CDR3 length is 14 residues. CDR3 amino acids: CASSMIQGGQPQHF. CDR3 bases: TGTGCCAGTAGTATGATACAGGGTGGACAGCCCCAGCATTTT.

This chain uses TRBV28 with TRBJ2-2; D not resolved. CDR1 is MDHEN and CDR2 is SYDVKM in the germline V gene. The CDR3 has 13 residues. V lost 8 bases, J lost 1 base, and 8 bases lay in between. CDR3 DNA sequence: TGTGCCAGCCTCACACGGAACACCGGGGAGCTGTTTTTT. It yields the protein CASLTRNTGELFF.

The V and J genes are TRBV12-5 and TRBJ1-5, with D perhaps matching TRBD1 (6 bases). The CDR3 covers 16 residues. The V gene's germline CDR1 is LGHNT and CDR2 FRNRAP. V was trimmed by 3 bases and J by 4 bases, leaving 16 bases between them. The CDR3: CASGLAQGLGNQPQHF. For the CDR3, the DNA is TGTGCTAGTGGTTTAGCCCAGGGGTTGGGAAATCAGCCCCAGCATTTT. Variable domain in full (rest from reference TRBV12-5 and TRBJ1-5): DARVTQTPRHKVTEMGQEVTMRCQPILGHNTVFWYRQTMMQGLELLAYFRNRAPLDDSGMPKDRFSAEMPDATLATLKIQPSEPRDSAVYFCASGLAQGLGNQPQHFGDGTRLSIL.

CDR3 DNA sequence: TGTGCCAGCAGCGGGAACCAGGAGGGGGGGTGGTTTGAAGCTTTCTTT. Translation: CASSGNQEGGWFEAFF. V usage is TRBV9 and J usage is TRBJ1-1; the D gene is possibly TRBD1 (6 bases). The V gene lost 3 bases and the J gene lost 7 bases, with 22 bases spanning the gap. The CDR3 runs 16 residues. Germline V gives CDR1 SGDLS, CDR2 YYNGEE.

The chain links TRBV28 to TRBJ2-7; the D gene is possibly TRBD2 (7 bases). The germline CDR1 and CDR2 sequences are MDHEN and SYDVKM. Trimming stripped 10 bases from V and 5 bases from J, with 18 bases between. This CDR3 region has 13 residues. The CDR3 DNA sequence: TGTGCCACCTTACAGGGAGGGCTTGACGAGCAGTACTTC. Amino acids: CATLQGGLDEQYF. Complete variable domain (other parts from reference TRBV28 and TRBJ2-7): DVKVTQSSRYLVKRTGEKVFLECVQDMDHENMFWYRQDPGLGLRLIYFSYDVKMKEKGDIPEGYSVSREKKERFSLILESASTNQTSMYLCATLQGGLDEQYFGPGTRLTVT.